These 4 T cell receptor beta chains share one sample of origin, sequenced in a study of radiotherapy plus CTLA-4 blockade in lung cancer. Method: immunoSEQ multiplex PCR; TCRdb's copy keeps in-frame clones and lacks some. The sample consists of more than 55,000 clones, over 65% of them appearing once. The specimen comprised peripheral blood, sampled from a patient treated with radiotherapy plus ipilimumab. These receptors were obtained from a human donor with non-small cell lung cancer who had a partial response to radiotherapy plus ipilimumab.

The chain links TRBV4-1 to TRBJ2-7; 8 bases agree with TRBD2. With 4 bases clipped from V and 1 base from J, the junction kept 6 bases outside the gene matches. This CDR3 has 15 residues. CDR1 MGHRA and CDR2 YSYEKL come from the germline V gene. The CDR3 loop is CASSLRGGSSYEQYF. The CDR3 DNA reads TGCGCCAGCAGCCTTCGCGGGGGGTCGTCCTACGAGCAGTACTTC.

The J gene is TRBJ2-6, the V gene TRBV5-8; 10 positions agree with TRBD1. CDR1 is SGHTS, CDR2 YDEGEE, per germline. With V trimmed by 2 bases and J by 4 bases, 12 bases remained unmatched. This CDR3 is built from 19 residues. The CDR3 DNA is TGTGCCAGCAGCTTACAAACCGGGACAGGGGTTGGAGGGGCCAACGTCCTGACTTTC. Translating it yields CASSLQTGTGVGGANVLTF.

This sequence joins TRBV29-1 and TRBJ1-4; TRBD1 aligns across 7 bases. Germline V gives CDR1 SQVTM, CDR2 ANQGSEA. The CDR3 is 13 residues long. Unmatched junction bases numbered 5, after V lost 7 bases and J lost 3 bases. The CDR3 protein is CSARDRPNEKLFF. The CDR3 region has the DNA TGCAGCGCAAGGGACAGACCTAATGAAAAACTGTTTTTT.

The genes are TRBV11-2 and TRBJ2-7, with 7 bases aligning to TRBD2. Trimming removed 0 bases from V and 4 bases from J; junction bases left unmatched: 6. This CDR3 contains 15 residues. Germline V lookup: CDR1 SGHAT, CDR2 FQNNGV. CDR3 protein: CASSLDSGGLYEQYF. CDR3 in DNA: TGTGCCAGCAGCTTAGATTCGGGAGGTCTGTACGAGCAGTACTTC.